This T cell receptor (beta chain) originates from a study of shared clonotypes between healthy human individuals. The study's findings and limits: Only blood was sampled, and tissue TCR repertoires likely differ from blood ones.

This clone was seen a single time. Its antigen remains unknown. This may be a read error: a much more frequent sequence differs by one nucleotide. CDR3 length equals 11 residues. Germline V gene lookup returns CDR1 MNHNS and CDR2 SASEGT. V lost 6 bases to trimming and J lost 1 base, with 3 bases between them. The deep-level immunoSEQ assay was used. Over several immunoSEQ plates, each subset's genomic DNA was distributed in even portions. As processed by the authors: ImmunoSEQ only sent back junction sequences with no quality scores, so filtering was done differently. TCRdb keeps only in-frame clones here, not all; method: immunoSEQ multiplex PCR. The V and J calls and the clone size are those of that table, but D and trimming were determined from the DNA. The data contain about 560,000 clones, around 76% of them seen just once; the ten biggest clones take up approximately 12%.

The gene calls are TRBV6-1 and TRBJ1-1; D not certain. Sequenced: PBMCs. The clonotype comes from a woman in her thirties or forties in good health. Some clones in this sample may be carry-over from other donors' samples. CDR3 bases: TGTGCCAGCAGGGAGAACACTGAAGCTTTCTTT. It codes for CASRENTEAFF.